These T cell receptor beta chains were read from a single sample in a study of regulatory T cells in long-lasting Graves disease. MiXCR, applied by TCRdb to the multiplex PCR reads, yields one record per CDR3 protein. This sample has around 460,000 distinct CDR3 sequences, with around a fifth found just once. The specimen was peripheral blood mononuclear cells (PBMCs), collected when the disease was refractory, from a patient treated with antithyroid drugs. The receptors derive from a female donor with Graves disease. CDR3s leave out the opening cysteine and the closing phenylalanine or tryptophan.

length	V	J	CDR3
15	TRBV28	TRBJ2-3	ASSANDRGISGYTQY
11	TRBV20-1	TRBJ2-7	SAPSGGNYEQY
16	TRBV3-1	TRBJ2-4	ASSQGGWGLLAKNIQY
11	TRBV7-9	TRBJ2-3	ASSPTVFDTQY
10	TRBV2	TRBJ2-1	ASKGAGNEQF
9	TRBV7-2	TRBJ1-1	ASREQAEAF
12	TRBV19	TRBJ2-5	ASSTDTSQETQY
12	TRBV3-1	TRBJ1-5	ASSPGRSNQPQH
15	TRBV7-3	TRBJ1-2	ASSLSGPDRGRGGYT
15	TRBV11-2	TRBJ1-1	ASSSTADRGGNTEAF
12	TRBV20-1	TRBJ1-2	SARDLIRKDGYT
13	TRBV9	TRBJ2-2	ASSVVPTGLGELF
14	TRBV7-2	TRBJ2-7	ASSHPADRATYEQY
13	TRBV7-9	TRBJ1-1	ASSGETGSIAEAF
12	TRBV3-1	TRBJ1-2	ASSPPDRLDGYT
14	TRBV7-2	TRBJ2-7	ASSHFHGGPSYEQY
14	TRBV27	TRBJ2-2	ASSPGQGTNTGELF
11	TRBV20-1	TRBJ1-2	SARTTGGNGYT
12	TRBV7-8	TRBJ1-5	ASSREGGIQPQH
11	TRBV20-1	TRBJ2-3	SAWASITDTQY
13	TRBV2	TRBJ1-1	ASSLGHSRNTEAF
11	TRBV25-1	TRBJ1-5	ASSLGGNRPQH
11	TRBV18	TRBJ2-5	ASSRADQETQY
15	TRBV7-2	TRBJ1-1	ASSLVAEQVGGLEAF
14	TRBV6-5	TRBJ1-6	ASSYFGTGTQSPLH
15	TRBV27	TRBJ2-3	ASRRVTGRAITDTQY
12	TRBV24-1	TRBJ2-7	ATSDRGQTYEQY
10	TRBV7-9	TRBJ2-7	ASSLVPGEQY
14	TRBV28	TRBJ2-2	ASSNLDSGRTGELF
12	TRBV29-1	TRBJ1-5	SVEGGSENQPQH
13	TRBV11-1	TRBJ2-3	ASSGAGRSTDTQY
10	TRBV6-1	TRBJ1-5	ASSNRYQPQH
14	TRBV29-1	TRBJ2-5	SVAPTSGGARETQY
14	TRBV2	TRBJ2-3	ASSETEPIGRNTQY
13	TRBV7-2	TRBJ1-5	ASSRGTPGGQPQH